The TCR beta chain under discussion was sequenced for a study of control samples from healthy donors and cancer patients. Trimming left V 1 base short and J 7 bases short, with 10 bases between. Germline lookup yields CDR1 SGHVS and CDR2 FQNEAQ. This CDR3 is built from 13 residues. The table came from immunoSEQ multiplex PCR; TCRdb's copy has only in-frame clones and leaves some out. The repertoire has 150,000 to 200,000 clones, around 90% of them found once; the top ten carry around 2%. The sample comprised blood. The TCR was taken from a woman aged 40 to 50 in good health. The chain joins TRBV7-8 to TRBJ1-2, with no clear D. The CDR3 here is CASSLGELAGYTF. In DNA, the CDR3 is TGTGCCAGCAGCTTAGGGGAGTTGGCTGGCTACACCTTC.